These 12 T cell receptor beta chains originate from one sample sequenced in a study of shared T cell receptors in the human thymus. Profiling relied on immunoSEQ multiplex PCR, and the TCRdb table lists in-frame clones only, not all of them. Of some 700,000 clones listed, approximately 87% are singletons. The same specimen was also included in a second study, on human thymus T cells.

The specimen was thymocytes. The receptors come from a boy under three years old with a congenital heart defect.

The CDR3 DNA reads as TGTGCCAGCAGTGGCCCCGCCGGGACAGGGGTCAACCGCGAGCAGTACTTC. This sequence encodes CASSGPAGTGVNREQYF. V usage is TRBV2 and J usage is TRBJ2-7, with 10 bases that match TRBD1. CDR1 and CDR2 (germline): SNHLY, FYNNEI. CDR3 size: 17 residues. The V segment lost 4 bases and the J segment 6 bases; nucleotides outside the gene matches: 15. The entire variable domain, with the rest obtained from reference TRBV2 and TRBJ2-7, is as follows: EPEVTQTPSHQVTQMGQEVILRCVPISNHLYFYWYRQILGQKVEFLVSFYNNEISEKSEIFDDQFSVERPDGSNFTLKIRSTKLEDSAMYFCASSGPAGTGVNREQYFGPGTRLTVT.

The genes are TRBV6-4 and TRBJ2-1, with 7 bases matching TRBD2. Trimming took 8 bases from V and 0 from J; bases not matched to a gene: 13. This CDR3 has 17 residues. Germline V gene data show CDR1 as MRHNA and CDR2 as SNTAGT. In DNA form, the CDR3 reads TGTGCCAGCTGGAATAGCGGGTCCCTTAGCTCCTACAATGAGCAGTTCTTC. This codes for CASWNSGSLSSYNEQFF.

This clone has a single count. CDR3 nucleotide sequence: TGTGCCAGCAGCTTCCTCGGGGGGCGGGAGGTCATGATAGGCACAGATACGCAGTATTTT. Its protein product is CASSFLGGREVMIGTDTQYF. The chain carries TRBV2 and TRBJ2-3; 8 bases agree with TRBD2. Germline assignment: CDR1 SNHLY and CDR2 FYNNEI. V dropped 6 bases and J dropped 1; count of bases not matched to a gene: 21. The CDR3 covers 20 residues.

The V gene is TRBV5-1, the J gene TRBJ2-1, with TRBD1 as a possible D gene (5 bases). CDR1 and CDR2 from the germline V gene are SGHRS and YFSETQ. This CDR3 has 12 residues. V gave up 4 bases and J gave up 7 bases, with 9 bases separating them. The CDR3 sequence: CASSLKGNEQFF. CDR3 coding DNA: TGCGCCAGCAGCCTTAAGGGGAATGAGCAGTTCTTC.

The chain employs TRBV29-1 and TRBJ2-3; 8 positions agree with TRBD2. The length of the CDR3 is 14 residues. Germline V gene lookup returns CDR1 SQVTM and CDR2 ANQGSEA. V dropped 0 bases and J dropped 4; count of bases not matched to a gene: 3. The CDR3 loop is CSVEEAGVPDTQYF. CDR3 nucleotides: TGCAGCGTTGAAGAAGCGGGAGTTCCAGATACGCAGTATTTT.

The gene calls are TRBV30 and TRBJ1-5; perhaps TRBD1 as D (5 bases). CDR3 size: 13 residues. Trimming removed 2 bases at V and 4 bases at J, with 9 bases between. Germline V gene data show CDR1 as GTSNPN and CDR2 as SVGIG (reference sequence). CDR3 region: CAWSSGPNQPQHF. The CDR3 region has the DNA TGTGCCTGGAGTTCAGGGCCAAATCAGCCCCAGCATTTT.

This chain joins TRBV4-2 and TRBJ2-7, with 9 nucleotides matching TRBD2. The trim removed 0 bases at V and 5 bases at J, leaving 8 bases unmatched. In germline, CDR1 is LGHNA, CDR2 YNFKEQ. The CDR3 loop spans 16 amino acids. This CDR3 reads CASSQDGREGRNEQYF. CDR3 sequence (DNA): TGTGCCAGCAGCCAAGATGGGCGGGAGGGCCGCAACGAGCAGTACTTC.

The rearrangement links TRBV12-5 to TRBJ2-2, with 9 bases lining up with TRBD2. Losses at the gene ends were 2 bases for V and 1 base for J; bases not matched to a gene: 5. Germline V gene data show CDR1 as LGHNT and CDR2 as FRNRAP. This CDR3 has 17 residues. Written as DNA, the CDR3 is TGTGCTAGTGGTTTGCCGACGACTAGCGGGAACACCGGGGAGCTGTTTTTT. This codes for CASGLPTTSGNTGELFF. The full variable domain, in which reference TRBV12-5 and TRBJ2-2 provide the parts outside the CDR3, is DARVTQTPRHKVTEMGQEVTMRCQPILGHNTVFWYRQTMMQGLELLAYFRNRAPLDDSGMPKDRFSAEMPDATLATLKIQPSEPRDSAVYFCASGLPTTSGNTGELFFGEGSRLTVL.

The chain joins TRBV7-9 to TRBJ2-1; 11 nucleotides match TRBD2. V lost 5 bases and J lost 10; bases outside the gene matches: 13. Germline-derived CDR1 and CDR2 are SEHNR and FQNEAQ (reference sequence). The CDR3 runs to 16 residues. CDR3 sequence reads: CASSIPTGTSGGEQFF. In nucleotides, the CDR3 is TGTGCCAGCAGCATACCCACCGGGACTAGCGGCGGAGAGCAGTTCTTC.

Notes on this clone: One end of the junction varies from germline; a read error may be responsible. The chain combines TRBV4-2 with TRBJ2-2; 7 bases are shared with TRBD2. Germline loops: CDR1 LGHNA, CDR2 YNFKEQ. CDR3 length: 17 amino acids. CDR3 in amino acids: CVSSQDPTSSSTGELFF. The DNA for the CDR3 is TGTGTCAGCAGCCAAGATCCGACTAGCAGTTCCACCGGGGAGCTGTTTTTT.

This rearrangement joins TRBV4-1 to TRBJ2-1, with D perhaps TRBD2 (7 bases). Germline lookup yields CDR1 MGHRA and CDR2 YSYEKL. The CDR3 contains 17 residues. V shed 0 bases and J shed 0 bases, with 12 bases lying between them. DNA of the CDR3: TGCGCCAGCAGCCAAGAGGGGGGGCCGAGCTCCTACAATGAGCAGTTCTTC. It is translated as CASSQEGGPSSYNEQFF.

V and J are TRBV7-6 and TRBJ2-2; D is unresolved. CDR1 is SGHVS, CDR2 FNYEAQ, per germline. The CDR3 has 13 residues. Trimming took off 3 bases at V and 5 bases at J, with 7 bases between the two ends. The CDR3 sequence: CASSFRWTGELFF. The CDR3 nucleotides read TGTGCCAGCAGCTTCCGGTGGACCGGGGAGCTGTTTTTT. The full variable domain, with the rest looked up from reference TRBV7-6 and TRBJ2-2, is GAGVSQSPRYKVTKRGQDVALRCDPISGHVSLYWYRQALGQGPEFLTYFNYEAQQDKSGLPNDRFSAERPEGSISTLTIQRTEQRDSAMYRCASSFRWTGELFFGEGSRLTVL.